This T cell receptor (beta chain) was retrieved from a study of memory CD4+ T cells and cytomegalovirus serostatus. About the study: Healthy Belgian adult donors included several CMV-positive and around 25 CMV-negative people. Study-wide results and caveats: Of 150 to 200 reported CMV TCRbeta sequences, about 70 were found in memory CD4+ repertoires.

Comments on this clone: The antigen is undetermined.

This CDR3 comprises 13 residues. V lost 4 bases and J 2 bases, leaving 9 bases between the germline ends. Germline loops: CDR1 SGHRS, CDR2 YFSETQ. Clones were read by immunoSEQ multiplex PCR, and TCRdb kept only the in-frame ones, dropping some. The sample records roughly 84,000 clones, roughly 80% being singletons. The sort gate was single viable CD3+CD4+CD8-CD45RO+ cells for memory CD4+ T cells. The sequence was obtained from an adult in good health and CMV-seronegative. The chain recombines TRBV5-1 with TRBJ1-2; unclear D gene. Input material: memory CD4+ T cells from blood. The CDR3 loop reads CASSKGENYGYTF. CDR3 sequence (DNA): TGCGCCAGCAGCAAGGGAGAGAACTATGGCTACACCTTC.